This T cell receptor beta chain was sequenced in a study of CD8+ T cells in alopecia areata. The wider study: Treated patients were given oral tofacitinib, which was dosed at 5 to 10 mg twice daily.

V shed 1 base and J shed 12 bases, with 15 bases lying between them. The CDR3 has 13 amino acids. Germline loops: CDR1 SEHNR, CDR2 FQNEAQ (reference sequence). Extraction of RNA preceded its reverse transcription into cDNA, which served as the sequencing template. TCRdb's copy holds only in-frame clones and misses some; the assay was immunoSEQ multiplex PCR. The sample records approximately 150,000 clones, 67% being singletons. From alopecia areata patients, lesional scalp punch biopsies and peripheral blood were collected. This chain connects TRBV7-9 to TRBJ1-2, with D perhaps matching TRBD1 (6 bases). The sequence derives from a human donor with alopecia areata. Sequences were derived from CD8+ T cells sorted from blood, sampled at week 0. Here the CDR3 reads CASSLGQDPWDTF. Here the CDR3 DNA reads TGTGCCAGCAGCTTAGGACAGGACCCCTGGGACACCTTC. The variable domain in full, completed from reference TRBV7-9 and TRBJ1-2, reads DTGVSQNPRHKITKRGQNVTFRCDPISEHNRLYWYRQTLGQGPEFLTYFQNEAQLEKSRLLSDRFSAERPKGSFSTLEIQRTEQGDSAMYLCASSLGQDPWDTFGSGTRLTVV.